Listed below are T cell receptor beta chains from one sample, sequenced in a study of regulatory T cells in long-lasting Graves disease. TCRdb passed the multiplex PCR reads through MiXCR, listing each CDR3 protein once. The table lists 360,000 or so distinct CDR3 sequences, over 15% of them singletons. These same data were also listed under a study on T cells in Graves' hyperthyroidism and ophthalmopathy.

The sequencing here drew on peripheral blood mononuclear cells (PBMCs), taken at new diagnosis, from a patient treated with antithyroid drugs. These receptors were taken from a man aged 35 to 55 with Graves disease. The CDR3 runs from the conserved cysteine through the conserved F or W. The order of the fields is clone size, V gene, J gene, D gene, CDR3 DNA, CDR3 protein. The D gene is left open where the match is weak. Some rows have no size entry. The others give once, few or many, or a class for an expanded clone.

many	TRBV5-1	TRBJ2-5	TRBD2	TGCGCCAGCAGACTAGCGGGGGGTCTTGAGACCCAGTACTTC	CASRLAGGLETQYF
NA	TRBV20-1	TRBJ1-5	NA	TGCAGTGCTAGAGATGGCACAGGCAGTCAGCCCCAGCATTTT	CSARDGTGSQPQHF
once	TRBV12-3/TRBV12-4	TRBJ1-5	NA	TGTGCCAGCAGTTTAGATGTCAGGGTTAGCAATCAGCCCCAGCATTTT	CASSLDVRVSNQPQHF
many	TRBV7-2	TRBJ2-6	TRBD2	TGTGCCCAAGGAGCGGGAGGCTCTGGGGCCAACGTCCTGACTTTC	CAQGAGGSGANVLTF
many	TRBV6-2/TRBV6-3	TRBJ2-7	TRBD2	TGTGCCAGCAGTGTGGGGGGGGTCTCCTACGAGCAGTACTTC	CASSVGGVSYEQYF
many	TRBV2	TRBJ2-5	NA	TGTGCCAGCAGTGAAGGGGGAAACCAAGAGACCCAGTACTTC	CASSEGGNQETQYF
NA	TRBV4-2	TRBJ1-1	NA	TGTGCCAGCAGCCAAGATTACGTCGCGGCTGAAGCTTTCTTT	CASSQDYVAAEAFF
many	TRBV27	TRBJ2-1	NA	TGTGCCAGCAGTTTATCGTGGGCAGGCAGGTACAATGAGCAGTTCTTC	CASSLSWAGRYNEQFF
many	TRBV4-2	TRBJ2-2	TRBD1	TGTGCCAGCAGCCAAGCGGTCGGCAGGGGGCACACCGGGGAGCTGTTTTTT	CASSQAVGRGHTGELFF
many	TRBV28	TRBJ1-2	NA	TGTGCCAGCAGTTTTCCCAGTTATGGCTACACCTTC	CASSFPSYGYTF
many	TRBV2	TRBJ2-5	NA	TGTGCCAGTGAGGTCCCTGGGAAAGAGACCCAGTACTTC	CASEVPGKETQYF
many	TRBV5-6	TRBJ2-7	TRBD2	TGTGCCAGCGATCGTGCTAGCGGGGGGGGGTACGAGCAGTACTTC	CASDRASGGGYEQYF
many	TRBV28	TRBJ2-5	NA	TGTGCCAGCAGTTTAACAGGGAACCAAGAGACCCAGTACTTC	CASSLTGNQETQYF
many	TRBV28	TRBJ1-1	NA	TGTGCCAGCAGCCGATACAGGGCCCCGAACACTGAAGCTTTCTTT	CASSRYRAPNTEAFF
many	TRBV4-2	TRBJ1-5	NA	TGTGCCAGCAGCCAAGATCAAGGGGCAGGACAGCCCCAGCATTTT	CASSQDQGAGQPQHF
few	TRBV20-1	TRBJ2-4	NA	TGCAGTGCTTTCCGTACAACGGGAGCCAAAAACATTCAGTACTTC	CSAFRTTGAKNIQYF
NA	TRBV29-1	TRBJ2-5	NA	TGCAGCGTTGAAGGGGGACCCCAAGAGACCCAGTACTTC	CSVEGGPQETQYF
many	TRBV6-1	TRBJ2-5	NA	TGTGCCAGCAGTGAATCAGTCGGAAAGGGAGAGACCCAGTACTTC	CASSESVGKGETQYF
many	TRBV12-3/TRBV12-4	TRBJ2-5	TRBD1	TGTGCCAGCAGGGGGACAGGGGGTCGACAAGAGACCCAGTACTTC	CASRGTGGRQETQYF
many	TRBV5-1	TRBJ2-3	NA	TGCGCCAGCAGTCCCGGAGAAATCACAGATACGCAGTATTTT	CASSPGEITDTQYF
many	TRBV2	TRBJ1-2	NA	TGTGCCAGCAATAAAGGGACGTACGACGACTACACCTTC	CASNKGTYDDYTF
NA	TRBV5-1	TRBJ1-3	NA	TGCGCCAGCAGCTTGGGTGGCAGTTCTGCTGGAAACACCATATATTTT	CASSLGGSSAGNTIYF
many	TRBV28	TRBJ2-2	NA	TGTGCCGGCCAGGGCATTAACACCGGGGAGCTGTTTTTT	CAGQGINTGELFF
many	TRBV5-1	TRBJ2-3	TRBD2	TGCGCCAGCAGCATAGCGGGGGGCGCAGATACGCAGTATTTT	CASSIAGGADTQYF
many	TRBV6-5	TRBJ2-7	NA	TGTGCCAGCAGTTACTCCCAGGCCACCTACGAGCAGTACTTC	CASSYSQATYEQYF
many	TRBV28	TRBJ2-5	NA	TGTGCCAGCAGTATGACAGCCGCCCAAGAGACCCAGTACTTC	CASSMTAAQETQYF
many	TRBV3-1	TRBJ2-3	NA	TGTGCCAGCAGCCAAGCGGGGGCAGATACGCAGTATTTT	CASSQAGADTQYF
many	TRBV10-3	TRBJ1-1	NA	TGTGCCATTAGGCCGGGCCTAGAGAACACTGAAGCTTTCTTT	CAIRPGLENTEAFF
many	TRBV3-1	TRBJ2-3	TRBD1	TGTGCCAGCAGCCTAATTGCCGGGACAGCCCGCACAGATACGCAGTATTTT	CASSLIAGTARTDTQYF
NA	TRBV5-1	TRBJ2-3	NA	TGTGCCAGCAGCCAAGAAGGCCAGTGGGGGGAAGATACGCAGTATTTT	CASSQEGQWGEDTQYF
many	TRBV5-1	TRBJ2-5	NA	TGCGCCAGCCGACAGAACCCTCAAGAGACCCAGTACTTC	CASRQNPQETQYF
many	TRBV20-1	TRBJ1-2	NA	TGCAGTGCTAGTCAGGGGTATGGCTACACCTTC	CSASQGYGYTF
many	TRBV7-2	TRBJ2-7	TRBD1	TGTGCCAGCAGCTTAACCGGGACAGGTTCCTACGAGCAGTACTTC	CASSLTGTGSYEQYF
many	TRBV5-1	TRBJ1-3	NA	TGCGCCAGCAGCTTGACAGACGTAACTGAGACCATATATTTT	CASSLTDVTETIYF
many	TRBV7-8	TRBJ2-1	TRBD1	TGTGCCAGCAGCTTAGTACAGGGGGCATTTTTTTATGAGCAGTTCTTC	CASSLVQGAFFYEQFF
NA	TRBV5-4	TRBJ2-7	TRBD1	TGTGCCAGCAGCTTGAAAGGGACAGCCCGGTCCTACGAGCAGTACTTC	CASSLKGTARSYEQYF
few	TRBV12-3/TRBV12-4	TRBJ2-1	NA	TGTGCCAGCAGTTTAAGGATCGGCAGGCGACTTTCGGGTGAGCAGTTCTTC	CASSLRIGRRLSGEQFF
NA	TRBV15	TRBJ1-4	NA	TGTGCCACCAGCAGACGTGGTTGGGGTTCTAGCGAAAAACTGTTTTTT	CATSRRGWGSSEKLFF
many	TRBV2	TRBJ2-1	NA	TGTGCCACCAACATCTTTGGACCCCTCCATGAGCAGTTCTTC	CATNIFGPLHEQFF
few	TRBV5-5	TRBJ1-5	NA	TGTGCCAGCAGCCAAAGGCCCTCACAGGTCTATAGCAATCAGCCCCAGCATTTT	CASSQRPSQVYSNQPQHF
many	TRBV7-2	TRBJ2-5	NA	TGTGCCAGCCGGGGACGGCATAGAGACGCCCAGTACTTC	CASRGRHRDAQYF
once	TRBV20-1	TRBJ2-2	NA	TGCAGTGCTCCCGGGACCCAGAACACCGGGGAGCTGTTTTTT	CSAPGTQNTGELFF
many	TRBV11-3	TRBJ2-7	NA	TGTGCCAGCAGCGTGGAGTCGCCGGGCGAGCAGTACTTC	CASSVESPGEQYF
many	TRBV5-1	TRBJ1-1	NA	TGCGCCAGCAGCCCCCAGACGGGGAACACTGAAGCTTTCTTT	CASSPQTGNTEAFF
NA	TRBV24-1	TRBJ2-7	NA	TGTGCCACCAGTGATTTGCGGGAGGGGGCTGCCGGAGAGCAGTACTTC	CATSDLREGAAGEQYF
NA	TRBV6-1	TRBJ2-3	TRBD2	TGTGCCAGCAGCTCCCAACTAGCGGGGGGACCAGATACGCAGTATTTT	CASSSQLAGGPDTQYF
many	TRBV7-9	TRBJ2-5	TRBD2	TGTGCCAGCAGCTTAGAGGTGTTAGCGGGGGTGGAGACCCAGTACTTC	CASSLEVLAGVETQYF
few	TRBV12-3/TRBV12-4	TRBJ1-2	NA	TGTGCCAGCAGCCTGGACGTCAGAGTGGGGGGCTACACCTTC	CASSLDVRVGGYTF
few	TRBV7-2	TRBJ1-4	NA	TGTGCCAGCAGCTTAACAGCGTTGGAGGAAAAACTGTTTTTT	CASSLTALEEKLFF
many	TRBV10-3	TRBJ1-5	NA	TGTGCCAGCGGCCTCTCGGGTCAGCCCCAGCATTTT	CASGLSGQPQHF
few	TRBV28	TRBJ1-5	TRBD1	TGTGCCAGCAGCCCGGACAGGGGGGAGGCACAGCCCCAGCATTTT	CASSPDRGEAQPQHF
few	TRBV7-9	TRBJ2-4	NA	TGTGCCAGCAGCACCGCCAGCAAAAACATTCAGTACTTC	CASSTASKNIQYF
many	TRBV5-1	TRBJ2-3	TRBD2	TGCGCCAGCAGCTTGACAGCGGGGGACTCGACGCAGTATTTT	CASSLTAGDSTQYF
many	TRBV24-1	TRBJ2-2	NA	TGTGCCACCAGTGATTTACCACGAGACAGGAACACCGGGGAGCTGTTTTTT	CATSDLPRDRNTGELFF
many	TRBV6-1	TRBJ2-4	NA	TGTGCCAGCAGTGAACACAGGGCGGCAGCAAGGACCAAAAACATTCAGTACTTC	CASSEHRAAARTKNIQYF